This T cell receptor (beta chain) was captured in a study of kidney transplant recipient with SARS-CoV-2 infection. The CDR3 is 16 residues long. One entry per CDR3 protein, called by TCRdb with MiXCR from the reads. Here the sample spans 250,000 or so distinct CDR3 sequences, 25% to 30% being singletons. This clonotype was sampled from a young adult male patient who had COVID-19 and was a kidney transplant recipient. Part of the T cells may come from the graft donor. The chain has TRBV21-1 and TRBJ2-5; the tabulated D call, TRBD2, remains unverified against the DNA. TRBV21-1 is classified as a pseudogene. This sample comprised a blood sample, obtained at baseline and on day 111 from a kidney transplant recipient. The DNA of the CDR3 is TGTGCCAGCAGCAAGGGAGAAGGACGATGGGGAGAGACCCAGTACTTC. Protein product: CASSKGEGRWGETQYF.